Listed here are 6 T cell receptor beta chains from one sample, sequenced in a study of T cell repertoires in cytomegalovirus infection. TCRdb re-derived calls from the reads in MiXCR, one entry per CDR3 protein. The sample holds about 310,000 distinct CDR3 sequences, just under 25% seen once. For these receptors, no antigen is known. Sequencing used cultured PBMCs, obtained from culture after CMV antigen stimulation. Receptors were obtained from a human donor in good health (CMV status not recorded). Some clones in this sample may be carry-over from other donors' samples.

This clonotype was counted between two and nine times. The chain uses TRBV19 and TRBJ2-7; tentative D call: TRBD1 (6 bases). Germline CDR1 LNHDA, CDR2 SQIVND (reference sequence). The CDR3 is 15 residues long. V was clipped by 2 bases and J by 3 bases, with 14 bases between them. CDR3 amino acids: CASSINRDTDYEQYF. Here the CDR3 DNA reads TGTGCCAGTAGTATAAACCGGGACACGGACTACGAGCAGTACTTC.

This clonotype was counted ten times or more. The rearrangement links TRBV7-2 to TRBJ1-4; D is unresolved. The CDR3 is made up of 14 amino acids. The germline CDR1 and CDR2 sequences are SGHTA and FQGNSA. Trimming cost V 5 bases and J 0 bases, with 7 bases left between them. This CDR3 reads CASSRVSTNEKLFF. The DNA for the CDR3 is TGTGCCAGCAGCCGGGTTTCAACTAATGAAAAACTGTTTTTT. Variable domain in full (rest from reference TRBV7-2 and TRBJ1-4): GAGVSQSPSNKVTEKGKDVELRCDPISGHTALYWYRQSLGQGLEFLIYFQGNSAPDKSGLPSDRFSAERTGGSVSTLTIQRTQQEDSAVYLCASSRVSTNEKLFFGSGTQLSVL.

This clonotype was counted only a few times. CDR3: CAISEPSGTSSPGELFF. CDR3 sequence (DNA): TGTGCCATCAGTGAGCCAAGTGGGACTAGTTCTCCCGGGGAGCTGTTTTTT. The chain links TRBV10-3 to TRBJ2-2, with 8 nucleotides matching TRBD2. This CDR3 has 17 amino acids. Losses at the gene ends were 2 bases for V and 6 bases for J; bases not matched to a gene: 11. CDR1 and CDR2 from the germline V gene are ENHRY and SYGVKD.

A few counts support this clonotype. The chain is built from TRBV25-1 and TRBJ1-1; 7 bases match TRBD1. The CDR3 length is 13 residues. The V gene end was trimmed by 3 bases and the J gene end by 9 bases; junction bases not matched to a gene: 7. CDR1 and CDR2 from the germline V gene are MGHDK and SYGVNS. CDR3 sequence: CASSEQGGAQAFF. The CDR3 nucleotides are TGTGCCAGCAGTGAGCAGGGGGGGGCACAAGCTTTCTTT. The full variable domain, in which reference TRBV25-1 and TRBJ1-1 provide the parts outside the CDR3, is EADIYQTPRYLVIGTGKKITLECSQTMGHDKMYWYQQDPGMELHLIHYSYGVNSTEKGDLSSESTVSRIRTEHFPLTLESARPSHTSQYLCASSEQGGAQAFFGQGTRLTVV.

The chain combines TRBV7-9 with TRBJ2-3; the D gene could be TRBD1 or TRBD2 (6 bases each). Germline CDR1 and CDR2: SEHNR and FQNEAQ (reference sequence). CDR3 length equals 16 residues. Trimming took 3 bases from V and 2 from J, leaving 15 bases between them. The CDR3 spells CASSLRGDRVTDTQYF. DNA of the CDR3: TGTGCCAGCAGCTTGAGGGGGGATAGGGTCACAGATACGCAGTATTTT.

This rearrangement joins TRBV5-1 to TRBJ2-7; D is perhaps TRBD1 (7 bases). V lost 3 bases, J lost 7 bases, and 14 bases lay in between. The CDR3 length is 13 residues. The germline CDR1 and CDR2 sequences are SGHRS and YFSETQ. The CDR3 loop is CASSSRGAREQYF. CDR3 nucleotide sequence: TGCGCCAGCAGCTCCAGGGGGGCACGTGAGCAGTACTTC. Using reference TRBV5-1 and TRBJ2-7 for the parts outside the CDR3, the full variable domain is KAGVTQTPRYLIKTRGQQVTLSCSPISGHRSVSWYQQTPGQGLQFLFEYFSETQRNKGNFPGRFSGRQFSNSRSEMNVSTLELGDSALYLCASSSRGAREQYFGPGTRLTVT.